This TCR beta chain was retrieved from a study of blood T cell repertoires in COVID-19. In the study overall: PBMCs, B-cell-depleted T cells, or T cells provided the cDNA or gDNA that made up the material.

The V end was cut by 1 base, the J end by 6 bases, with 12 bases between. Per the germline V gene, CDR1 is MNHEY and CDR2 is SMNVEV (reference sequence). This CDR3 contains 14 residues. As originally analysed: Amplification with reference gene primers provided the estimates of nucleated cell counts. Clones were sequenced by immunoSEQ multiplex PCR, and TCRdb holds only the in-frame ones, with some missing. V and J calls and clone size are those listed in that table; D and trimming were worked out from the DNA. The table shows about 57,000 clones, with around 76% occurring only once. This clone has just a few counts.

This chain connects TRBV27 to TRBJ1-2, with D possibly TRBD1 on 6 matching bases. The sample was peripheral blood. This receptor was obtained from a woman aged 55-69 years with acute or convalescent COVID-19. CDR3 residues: CASSLLGQGNGYTF. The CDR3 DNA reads TGTGCCAGCAGTTTATTAGGGCAGGGGAATGGCTACACCTTC.